The entry below gives a single T cell receptor beta chain sequence along with its context. Sequencing was performed with immunoSEQ multiplex PCR; in TCRdb, only in-frame clones are kept and a portion is missing. The sample records 120,000 or so clones, 90% to 95% being singletons. This entry is derived from a study of OX40 agonist ivuxolimab in advanced cancers. Here the sequenced sample was CD4+ or CD8+ T cells sorted from blood, taken in a trial of the OX40 agonist ivuxolimab. The clonotype comes from an adult with an advanced solid tumor such as melanoma, head and neck, liver or kidney cancer.

CDR3 sequence (DNA): TGTGCCACCAGCAGAGGAAGCGGGGGCCAAGAGACCCAGTACTTC. Its translation: CATSRGSGGQETQYF. V gene TRBV15 combines with J gene TRBJ2-5; TRBD2 agrees at 8 bases. The CDR3 consists of 15 residues. CDR1 and CDR2 (germline): LNHNV, YYDKDF (reference sequence). With V trimmed by 1 base and J by 1 base, 2 bases remained unmatched.